These 27 T cell receptor beta chains were all obtained from the same sample, sequenced in a study of blood T cells in healthy people across ages. Next came a second PCR, run for roughly 6 to 11 cycles, which used a sample-barcoded 5' primer along with a J-beta primer mix. MiXCR was run by TCRdb on the 5' RACE reads, yielding one entry per CDR3 protein. The sample records around 800,000 distinct CDR3 sequences, around 25% being singletons. The sample was also linked to a second study, of T cells of mothers and their children.

The sequenced sample consisted of blood. The receptors here all came from a boy between 5 and 17 years old in good health.

In its sample, this clonotype was seen a few times. This rearrangement joins TRBV3-1 to TRBJ1-2; no firm D call. Germline V gene sequence: CDR1 LGHDT, CDR2 YNNKEL (reference sequence). This CDR3 contains 14 residues. With 0 bases removed from V and 1 base from J, the gap between germline ends came to 6 bases. CDR3 nucleotide sequence: TGTGCCAGCAGCCAAGATCGGAGTAACTATGGCTACACCTTC. Residues: CASSQDRSNYGYTF.

The chain couples TRBV28 to TRBJ2-7; 7 bases fit TRBD1. Germline loops: CDR1 MDHEN, CDR2 SYDVKM. The CDR3 spans 16 residues. V dropped 6 bases and J dropped 2; count of bases not matched to a gene: 13. In nucleotides, the CDR3 is TGTGCCAGCAGGTCGACGGGGACAGAGGGGACCTACGAGCAGTACTTC. This sequence encodes CASRSTGTEGTYEQYF.

The V call is TRBV7-7, the J call TRBJ2-7, with D tentatively TRBD2 (6 bases). Germline-derived CDR1 and CDR2 are SSHAT and FNYEAQ (reference sequence). The CDR3 is 13 residues long. Trimming pared 6 bases from V and 6 bases from J, leaving 15 bases between. The CDR3 spells CASSHEAGSEQYF. In DNA form, the CDR3 reads TGTGCCAGCAGTCACGAGGCCGGGAGCGAGCAGTACTTC.

V and J are TRBV5-1 and TRBJ2-5; perhaps D is TRBD1 or TRBD2 (5 bases each). The CDR3 sequence is 14 residues long. Germline CDR1 SGHRS, CDR2 YFSETQ. V lost 5 bases and J 5 bases, leaving 16 bases between the germline ends. As DNA, the CDR3 is TGCGCCAGCAGGCCGGCCGGGGCGCGGGAGACCCAGTACTTC. Translating gives CASRPAGARETQYF.

This chain links TRBV15 with TRBJ2-5, with D hard to call. The DNA end is a closer match to TRBJ2-7, so the J assignment may be wrong. The germline V gene encodes CDR1 LNHNV and CDR2 YYDKDF (reference sequence). CDR3 size: 14 residues. CDR3 in DNA: TGTGCCACCAGCAGACCGGACGGGTCCTACGAGCAGTACTTC. It yields the protein CATSRPDGSYEQYF.

In its sample, this clonotype was seen many times. The junction differs from germline at one of its ends, possibly a read error. DNA of the CDR3: TGTGCCAGCAGCTTAGCTGGTAGGGAGACCCAGTACTTC. Protein product: CASSLAGRETQYF. This rearrangement joins TRBV5-1 to TRBJ2-5; D ambiguous. CDR3 length equals 13 residues. CDR1 is SGHRS, CDR2 YFSETQ, per germline.

V gene TRBV2 combines with J gene TRBJ2-5, with 8 bases identical to TRBD1. The closer fit of TRBJ2-1 to the DNA end suggests the J call may be wrong. In germline, CDR1 is SNHLY, CDR2 FYNNEI. The CDR3 is 15 residues long. The CDR3 DNA reads TGTGCCAGCAGTGCGGACAGGGCGGGCTACAATGAGCAGTTCTTC. Residues: CASSADRAGYNEQFF.

A few counts support this clonotype. J is TRBJ2-3 and V is TRBV11-3; the match to TRBD1 covers 8 bases. V lost 0 bases and J lost 4; bases outside the gene matches: 9. CDR1 is SGHNT, CDR2 YENEEA, per germline. CDR3 length: 17 amino acids. DNA for the CDR3: TGTGCCAGCAGCTTAGATGGGCAGGGGGCCTCCGCAGATACGCAGTATTTT. It yields the protein CASSLDGQGASADTQYF.

There are a few counts of this clonotype. This chain joins TRBV20-1 and TRBJ1-6, with D unclear. V gave up 5 bases and J gave up 0 bases, with 14 bases separating them. The germline V gene has CDR1 DFQATT and CDR2 SNEGSKA (reference sequence). CDR3 size: 16 residues. CDR3 in amino acids: CSAPEQSSSYNSPLHF. Written as DNA, the CDR3 is TGCAGTGCTCCAGAACAATCGAGCTCCTATAATTCACCCCTCCACTTT.

In its sample, this clonotype was seen a few times. The J gene is TRBJ2-1, the V gene TRBV7-9; 9 bases are shared with TRBD1. J gave up 4 bases and V 3 bases, and 7 bases lay outside the gene matches. The germline gives CDR1 SEHNR, CDR2 FQNEAQ (reference sequence). This CDR3 contains 16 residues. The CDR3 reads CASSFGMGQGYNEQFF. In DNA form, the CDR3 reads TGTGCCAGCAGCTTCGGTATGGGACAGGGATACAATGAGCAGTTCTTC.

The chain employs TRBV7-9 and TRBJ2-4; TRBD1 matches 7 bases. The germline gives CDR1 SEHNR, CDR2 FQNEAQ (reference sequence). Trimming cost V 6 bases and J 5 bases; bases outside gene matches: 4. This CDR3 contains 13 residues. The CDR3 sequence: CASRKGAENIQYF. CDR3 DNA: TGTGCCAGCAGGAAGGGGGCCGAAAACATTCAGTACTTC.

The rearrangement links TRBV6-5 to TRBJ2-7; D unresolved. The DNA end favors TRBJ2-1, so the J call may be wrong. The CDR3 is made up of 12 amino acids. CDR1 is MNHEY and CDR2 is SVGAGI in the germline V gene. The chain's CDR3 is CASSYDSKEQFF. In nucleotides, the CDR3 is TGTGCCAGCAGTTACGATAGCAAGGAGCAGTTCTTC.

This clonotype occurred a few times. The DNA for the CDR3 is TGTGCCAGCAGCTTAAGTGACAGAAACACTGAAGCTTTCTTT. Translating gives CASSLSDRNTEAFF. The rearrangement links TRBV7-2 to TRBJ1-1; D is perhaps TRBD1 (5 bases). With 2 bases removed from V and 2 bases from J, the gap between germline ends came to 9 bases. This CDR3 comprises 14 residues. Germline V gives CDR1 SGHTA, CDR2 FQGNSA.

Regarding this clonotype: The junction differs from germline at one of its ends, possibly a read error. The chain combines TRBV6-2 or TRBV6-3 with TRBJ1-2; D not certain. Germline V gene sequence: CDR1 MNHEY, CDR2 SVGEGT. The CDR3 has 14 residues. As DNA, the CDR3 is TGTGCCAGCAGCTACTCCCGGGAAACCTATGGCTACACCTTC. It codes for CASSYSRETYGYTF.

This clonotype has just a few counts. The chain combines TRBV7-9 with TRBJ2-3, with D uncertain. CDR1 SEHNR and CDR2 FQNEAQ come from the germline V gene (reference sequence). V was cut by 0 bases and J by 1 base, with 11 bases left in between. The CDR3 is made up of 16 amino acids. CDR3: CASSLAEAGRTDTQYF. For the CDR3, the DNA is TGTGCCAGCAGCTTAGCCGAGGCAGGACGCACAGATACGCAGTATTTT.

This clonotype was recorded a few times. V and J are TRBV10-3 and TRBJ1-4, with 7 positions matching TRBD1. The length of the CDR3 is 13 residues. The V and J ends lost 6 bases and 4 bases, in that order; junction bases with no gene match: 2. Germline V gives CDR1 ENHRY, CDR2 SYGVKD. The CDR3 DNA follows: TGTGCCATCAGAGGACAGGTTAATGAAAAACTGTTTTTT. Protein product: CAIRGQVNEKLFF.

The rearrangement links TRBV30 to TRBJ1-6; no clear D gene. The CDR3 sequence is 15 residues long. Germline V gene lookup returns CDR1 GTSNPN and CDR2 SVGIG (reference sequence). Trimming pared 3 bases from V and 0 bases from J, leaving 9 bases between. CDR3 sequence (DNA): TGTGCCTGGAGATTGTATAGCTCCTATAATTCACCCCTCCACTTT. As protein: CAWRLYSSYNSPLHF. Using reference TRBV30 and TRBJ1-6 for the parts outside the CDR3, the full variable domain is SQTIHQWPATLVQPVGSPLSLECTVEGTSNPNLYWYRQAAGRGLQLLFYSVGIGQISSEVPQNLSASRPQDRQFILSSKKLLLSDSGFYLCAWRLYSSYNSPLHFGNGTRLTVT.

The chain has TRBV5-6 and TRBJ2-7; TRBD1 is a possible D gene (8 bases). The CDR3 is 15 amino acids. Germline CDR1 is SGHDT and CDR2 is YYEEEE. V shed 6 bases and J shed 0 bases, with 16 bases lying between them. CDR3 region: CASKIQGGNSYEQYF. DNA of the CDR3: TGTGCCAGCAAGATACAGGGGGGGAACTCCTACGAGCAGTACTTC.

This clonotype was seen a handful of times. The V call is TRBV20-1, the J call TRBJ2-5, with a tentative D call TRBD2 (6 bases). The CDR3 loop spans 14 amino acids. From germline, CDR1 is DFQATT and CDR2 SNEGSKA (reference sequence). V was shortened by 0 bases and J by 5 bases, with 13 bases between the two germline ends. Here the CDR3 DNA reads TGCAGTGCTAGAGAAGTGGGAGGTGGGGAGACCCAGTACTTC. Amino acid sequence: CSAREVGGGETQYF.

This clonotype has a single count. The chain carries TRBV29-1 and TRBJ2-1; D call uncertain. CDR3 length: 13 residues. Trimming took off 7 bases at V and 0 bases at J, with 10 bases between the two ends. CDR1 is SQVTM and CDR2 is ANQGSEA in the germline V gene. The CDR3 loop reads CSAGEASYNEQFF. Here the CDR3 DNA reads TGCAGCGCCGGAGAGGCCTCCTACAATGAGCAGTTCTTC.

CDR3 nucleotide sequence: TGCAGTGCTAGAAGCGGGAACCCTTGCGAGCAGTACTTC. Its protein product is CSARSGNPCEQYF. The rearrangement joins TRBV20-1 to TRBJ2-7; 7 nucleotides align to TRBD2. CDR1 DFQATT and CDR2 SNEGSKA come from the germline V gene (reference sequence). This CDR3 spans 13 amino acids. The V and J ends lost 2 bases and 6 bases, in that order; junction bases with no gene match: 7.

The chain links TRBV28 to TRBJ2-5; perhaps D is TRBD1 or TRBD2 (7 bases each). The germline V gene has CDR1 MDHEN and CDR2 SYDVKM. The length of the CDR3 is 14 residues. Trimming cost V 5 bases and J 2 bases, with 12 bases left between them. The chain's CDR3 is CASSERDRQETQYF. In DNA, the CDR3 is TGTGCCAGCAGTGAGCGGGACAGACAAGAGACCCAGTACTTC.

J is TRBJ2-4 and V is TRBV6-2 or TRBV6-3; the D is unclear. The CDR3 loop spans 16 amino acids. Germline V gene lookup returns CDR1 MNHEY and CDR2 SVGEGT. Trimming left V 5 bases short and J 0 bases short, with 14 bases between. The CDR3 spells CASSPRPSVAKNIQYF. As DNA, the CDR3 is TGTGCCAGCAGTCCCCGGCCTTCCGTAGCCAAAAACATTCAGTACTTC.

This clonotype was observed many times. This rearrangement joins TRBV5-1 to TRBJ2-7; either TRBD1 or TRBD2 may fit D (5 bases each). The CDR3 loop spans 14 amino acids. From germline, CDR1 is SGHRS and CDR2 YFSETQ. V was clipped by 0 bases and J by 2 bases, with 9 bases between them. The CDR3 loop reads CASSLGGATYEQYF. Written as DNA, the CDR3 is TGCGCCAGCAGCTTGGGAGGGGCAACCTACGAGCAGTACTTC.

V and J are TRBV28 and TRBJ2-3; a weak D match, TRBD2 (5 bases). CDR1 is MDHEN and CDR2 is SYDVKM in the germline V gene. This CDR3 region has 15 residues. V was trimmed by 8 bases and J by 0 bases, leaving 15 bases between them. This chain's CDR3 is CASPPRGGSTDTQYF. In DNA, the CDR3 is TGTGCCAGCCCGCCCCGGGGTGGAAGCACAGATACGCAGTATTTT.

Only a few counts were recorded for this clonotype. This chain connects TRBV14 to TRBJ1-1, with no clear D. Looked up from germline, CDR1 is SGHDN and CDR2 is FVKESK. Trimming left V 7 bases short and J 1 base short, with 10 bases between. The CDR3 runs 13 residues. CDR3 nucleotides: TGTGCCAGCACCCCCTCGGCGAACACTGAAGCTTTCTTT. Amino acid sequence: CASTPSANTEAFF.

This chain uses TRBV12-3 or TRBV12-4 with TRBJ1-4; D is ambiguous. The CDR3 is made up of 14 amino acids. The V and J ends lost 1 base and 7 bases respectively, with 10 bases between them. CDR3 protein: CASSLGASIEKLFF. The CDR3 nucleotides read TGTGCCAGCAGTTTAGGGGCCAGTATTGAAAAACTGTTTTTT.